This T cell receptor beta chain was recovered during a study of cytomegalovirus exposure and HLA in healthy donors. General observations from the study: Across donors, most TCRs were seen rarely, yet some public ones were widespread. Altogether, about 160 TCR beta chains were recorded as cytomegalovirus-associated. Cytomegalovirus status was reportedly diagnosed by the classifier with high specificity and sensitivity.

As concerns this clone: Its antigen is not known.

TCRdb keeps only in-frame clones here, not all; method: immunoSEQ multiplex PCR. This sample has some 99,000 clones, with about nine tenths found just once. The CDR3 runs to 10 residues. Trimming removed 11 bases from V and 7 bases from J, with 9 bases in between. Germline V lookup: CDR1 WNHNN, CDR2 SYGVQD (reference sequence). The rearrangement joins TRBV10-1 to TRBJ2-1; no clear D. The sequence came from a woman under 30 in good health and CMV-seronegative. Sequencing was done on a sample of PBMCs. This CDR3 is CAYLENEQFF. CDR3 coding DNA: TGCGCCTACCTTGAGAATGAGCAGTTCTTC.